Listed below are T cell receptor beta chains from one sample, sequenced in a study of identical twins. TCRdb re-called the 5' RACE reads with MiXCR, one entry per CDR3 protein. This table has 250,000 or so distinct CDR3 sequences, roughly 8% appearing once. The same sample was also used in a study of yellow fever vaccine responses in identical twins.

Sequencing was carried out using CD8+ T cells sorted from blood. The source of these receptors is a woman aged 18 to 35 in good health. CDR3s include the opening cysteine and the closing phenylalanine or tryptophan. The D gene is left open where the match is weak. Clone size is not always given. Where it is, it says once, few, many or a class for expanded clones.

TRBJ2-7 TRBV5-6 few . CASSLELHREDGDEQYF TGTGCCAGCAGCTTGGAATTGCACAGGGAAGATGGAGACGAGCAGTACTTC
TRBJ2-2 TRBV12-3/TRBV12-4 many . CASSPRDGRRELFF TGTGCCAGCAGTCCGCGGGACGGCCGAAGGGAGCTGTTTTTT
TRBJ2-7 TRBV4-3 few . CASSQDPSLRYEQYF TGCGCCAGCAGCCAAGACCCGAGCTTAAGATACGAGCAGTACTTC
TRBJ2-1 TRBV5-6 many TRBD1 CATLEQGALPSSYNEQFF TGTGCCACCTTGGAACAGGGGGCCCTCCCGAGCTCCTACAATGAGCAGTTCTTC
TRBJ2-3 TRBV7-8 few . CASSLGRDEADTQYF TGTGCCAGCAGCTTGGGAAGGGATGAGGCAGATACGCAGTATTTT
TRBJ2-3 TRBV4-3 . . CASSQARTHTDTQYF TGCGCCAGCAGCCAAGCCCGAACCCATACAGATACGCAGTATTTT
TRBJ2-1 TRBV29-1 . TRBD1 CSVATGALATNEQFF TGCAGCGTGGCGACAGGGGCGTTAGCGACTAATGAGCAGTTCTTC
TRBJ2-5 TRBV6-2/TRBV6-3 many . CASNGETQYF TGTGCCAGCAATGGAGAGACCCAGTACTTC
TRBJ2-5 TRBV6-1 many TRBD1 CASRAVRQGIQETQYF TGTGCCAGCAGAGCTGTCAGACAGGGGATCCAAGAGACCCAGTACTTC
TRBJ2-7 TRBV27 . . CASRTLYEQYF TGTGCCAGCAGGACTCTCTACGAGCAGTACTTC
TRBJ2-7 TRBV27 . TRBD2 CASSPWGSGRNEQYF TGTGCCAGCAGTCCCTGGGGTAGCGGGAGGAACGAGCAGTACTTC
TRBJ1-1 TRBV12-3/TRBV12-4 many TRBD1 CASSFPQGRPEAFF TGTGCCAGCAGTTTTCCACAGGGGAGGCCTGAAGCTTTCTTT
TRBJ2-5 TRBV7-9 few TRBD2 CASNREGETQYF TGTGCCAGCAATCGGGAGGGAGAGACCCAGTACTTC
TRBJ2-3 TRBV27 . TRBD2 CASSRIGTSPLSDTQYF TGTGCCAGCAGTCGAATTGGGACTAGTCCCCTTTCAGATACGCAGTATTTT
TRBJ2-1 TRBV28 . . CASSSHLRGARGDEQFF TGTGCCAGCAGTTCCCACCTCCGCGGGGCAAGGGGGGATGAGCAGTTCTTC
TRBJ2-3 TRBV6-5 . TRBD2 CASRRELAMNTDTQYF TGTGCCAGCAGACGTGAACTAGCGATGAACACAGATACGCAGTATTTT
TRBJ2-6 TRBV7-6 . . CASSQLSGANVLTF TGTGCCAGCAGCCAACTATCTGGGGCCAACGTCCTGACTTTC
TRBJ2-1 TRBV20-1 many . CSARVMGSPHEQFF TGCAGTGCTAGAGTAATGGGAAGCCCCCATGAGCAGTTCTTC
TRBJ1-1 TRBV20-1 . TRBD1 CSAKKGGADTEAFF TGCAGTGCTAAAAAAGGGGGCGCGGACACTGAAGCTTTCTTT
TRBJ2-3 TRBV2 many . CASSTESTDTQYF TGTGCCAGCTCGACGGAGAGCACAGATACGCAGTATTTT
TRBJ2-1 TRBV20-1 few . CSARDPPGLNNEQFF TGCAGTGCTAGAGACCCCCCGGGCCTAAACAATGAGCAGTTCTTC
TRBJ2-5 TRBV19 few . CASSYNNQETQYF TGTGCCAGTAGTTATAACAACCAAGAGACCCAGTACTTC
TRBJ1-2 TRBV27 few . CASSSRDGYTF TGTGCCAGCAGTTCCCGGGATGGCTACACCTTC